This is a list of T cell receptor beta chains from one sample in a study of shared clonotypes between healthy human individuals. The table came from immunoSEQ multiplex PCR; TCRdb's copy has only in-frame clones and leaves some out. The data contain 2.3 million or so clones, 80% to 95% of them singletons. Sequencing input: naive CD4+ T cells from PBMCs. Source of these receptors: a young man in good health. Some clones in this sample may be carry-over from other donors' samples. Each CDR3 is given with its conserved first and last residue. The D gene is left open where the match is weak. The size entry is marked missing in some rows and otherwise reads once, few, many or a size class.

D gene	V gene	J gene	clone size	CDR3 length	CDR3 DNA	CDR3 protein
TRBD2	TRBV7-2	TRBJ2-1	.	15	TGTGCCAGCAGCTTGGGGACTAGCGAATACAATGAGCAGTTCTTC	CASSLGTSEYNEQFF
TRBD1	TRBV27	TRBJ1-1	.	14	TGTGCCAGCAGTTTAAACAGGGGGCAGGATGAAGCTTTCTTT	CASSLNRGQDEAFF
TRBD1	TRBV5-4	TRBJ1-1	.	15	TGTGCCAGCAGCCTCCGGGACAGGGGGAACACTGAAGCTTTCTTT	CASSLRDRGNTEAFF
.	TRBV6-1	TRBJ1-1	few	13	TGTGCCAGCAGACGACAGTTGAACACTGAAGCTTTCTTT	CASRRQLNTEAFF
TRBD1	TRBV5-6	TRBJ1-5	.	16	TGTGCCAGCAGCTTGCTCAGGGGGGGGCTGAATCAGCCCCAGCATTTT	CASSLLRGGLNQPQHF
.	TRBV5-4	TRBJ1-4	.	15	TGTGCCAGCAGCCGGGCCTCTGCAACTAATGAAAAACTGTTTTTT	CASSRASATNEKLFF
.	TRBV11-2	TRBJ2-2	.	14	TGTGCCAGCACCCGACAGCCGAACACCGGGGAGCTGTTTTTT	CASTRQPNTGELFF
.	TRBV7-3	TRBJ2-3	.	14	TGTGCCAGCAGCTTAAGGCGTGGGGCAGATACGCAGTATTTT	CASSLRRGADTQYF
TRBD2	TRBV6-5	TRBJ2-1	.	13	TGTGCCAGCAGTTATGGCCTAGCGGGAGTGGTGTTCTTC	CASSYGLAGVVFF
.	TRBV15	TRBJ2-7	.	15	TGTGCCACCAGCAGAGATGAAAAGGGGTTCAACGAGCAGTACTTC	CATSRDEKGFNEQYF
.	TRBV2	TRBJ1-2	.	16	TGTGCCAGCAGTGAACAGGGGACTGTCGTTAACTATGGCTACACCTTC	CASSEQGTVVNYGYTF
TRBD1	TRBV4-2	TRBJ1-1	.	17	TGTGCCAGCAGCCTCCACCCGGACAGGGGGCGGAACACTGAAGCTTTCTTT	CASSLHPDRGRNTEAFF
.	TRBV29-1	TRBJ2-7	.	12	TGCAGCGTTTGGGACCTATCCTACGAGCAGTACTTC	CSVWDLSYEQYF
.	TRBV4-1	TRBJ1-1	once	14	TGCGCCAGCAGCCCCCGACAGACGAACACTGAAGCTTTCTTT	CASSPRQTNTEAFF
TRBD2	TRBV5-1	TRBJ2-5	.	14	TGCGCCAGCAGCTTGGCGGGACTAAGGGAGACCCAGTACTTC	CASSLAGLRETQYF
.	TRBV14	TRBJ1-2	.	16	TGTGCCAGCAGCCAAACTGGGCTCTCCGTCCCCTATGGCTACACCTTC	CASSQTGLSVPYGYTF
TRBD1	TRBV6-5	TRBJ1-2	.	13	TGTGCCAGCAGCCGCGGACAGGCCTATGGCTACACCTTC	CASSRGQAYGYTF
.	TRBV19	TRBJ1-2	.	14	TGTGCCAGTAGTATTGCCAGGTTAAACTATGGCTACACCTTC	CASSIARLNYGYTF
TRBD1	TRBV7-2	TRBJ2-7	.	14	TGTGCCAGCAGCTTGACCCGGGACAGGGAAGAGCAGTACTTC	CASSLTRDREEQYF
TRBD2	TRBV5-1	TRBJ2-3	.	18	TGCGCCAGCAGCATTGGGACTAGCGGGAGGGCTAGCACAGATACGCAGTATTTT	CASSIGTSGRASTDTQYF
.	TRBV25-1	TRBJ2-3	.	14	TGTGCCAGCAGTGAATATGATTGGGGAGATACGCAGTATTTT	CASSEYDWGDTQYF
TRBD1	TRBV7-3	TRBJ2-7	.	16	TGTGCCAGGACAGGAAGGGGCAGGACAGGTGGTTACGAGCAGTACTTC	CARTGRGRTGGYEQYF
TRBD2	TRBV7-3	TRBJ2-1	once	15	TGTGCCAGCAGCCAGGGGACTAGCGCTTACAATGAGCAGTTCTTC	CASSQGTSAYNEQFF